This T cell receptor beta chain was recovered during a study of sequential checkpoint blockade in melanoma. There are 13 residues in the CDR3. The germline V and J ends were trimmed by 7 bases and 3 bases, with 14 bases remaining between them. The germline V gene encodes CDR1 SGHRS and CDR2 YFSETQ. Treatment given: randomized to nivolumab then ipilimumab (arm A) or the reverse (arm B). None of the patients previously received DNA-damaging chemotherapy. Measured with immunoSEQ multiplex PCR; TCRdb has only the in-frame clones, and not every one. The profile shows approximately 23,000 clones, over 80% of them singletons.

The sample was CD8+ T cells sorted from blood (inferred from file names), taken from a patient given nivolumab and ipilimumab in sequence. The clonotype was recovered from a human donor with melanoma. This chain joins TRBV5-1 and TRBJ2-7; maybe TRBD2 (6 bases). CDR3 bases: TGCGCCAGCGGCGGGGATTTGGGCTACGAGCAGTACTTC. Its protein product is CASGGDLGYEQYF. The variable domain in full, with the rest retrieved from reference TRBV5-1 and TRBJ2-7, is KAGVTQTPRYLIKTRGQQVTLSCSPISGHRSVSWYQQTPGQGLQFLFEYFSETQRNKGNFPGRFSGRQFSNSRSEMNVSTLELGDSALYLCASGGDLGYEQYFGPGTRLTVT.